The 10 T cell receptor beta chains in this list originate from one sample, sequenced in a study of cytomegalovirus exposure and HLA in healthy donors. The PCR contained 60 Vbeta and 13 Jbeta primers. The method was immunoSEQ multiplex PCR; TCRdb's version includes in-frame clones alone and lacks a portion of them. The sample carries some 190,000 clones, roughly 75% recorded once. Sequenced: PBMCs. All receptors come from a young man in good health and CMV-seropositive.

This chain uses TRBV6-1 with TRBJ1-2, with 11 nucleotides matching TRBD1. CDR3 length equals 15 residues. The germline CDR1 and CDR2 sequences are MNHNS and SASEGT. The ends lost 5 bases at V and 4 bases at J; junction bases unmatched: 6. CDR3 in DNA: TGTGCCAGCAGTTCTCGGACAGGGGGCAGCTATGGCTACACCTTC. Protein sequence: CASSSRTGGSYGYTF.

The chain's CDR3 is CASSQPGQMTYEQYF. The CDR3 DNA follows: TGTGCCAGCAGCCAGCCGGGACAGATGACCTACGAGCAGTACTTC. The V call is TRBV4-2, the J call TRBJ2-7, with 7 bases matching TRBD1. Germline CDR1 and CDR2: LGHNA and YNFKEQ. The V and J ends lost 3 bases and 2 bases, in that order; junction bases with no gene match: 7. The CDR3 has 15 residues.

This rearrangement joins TRBV5-5 to TRBJ2-7, with D unclear. Germline CDR1 reads SGHKS; CDR2 reads YYEKEE (reference sequence). This CDR3 comprises 11 residues. Between the trimmed V and J ends, which lost 3 bases and 2 bases, there was a span of 3 bases. The CDR3 here is CASSSTYEQYF. CDR3 coding DNA: TGTGCCAGCAGCTCCACCTACGAGCAGTACTTC.

The rearrangement links TRBV6-5 to TRBJ2-6, with D hard to call. In germline, CDR1 is MNHEY, CDR2 SVGAGI. V lost 6 bases and J lost 3, with 3 bases in between. The CDR3 is made up of 12 amino acids. Written as DNA, the CDR3 is TGTGCCAGCAGCCGTGGGGCCAACGTCCTGACTTTC. The encoded protein is CASSRGANVLTF.

The rearrangement links TRBV6-5 to TRBJ1-1; 9 nucleotides agree with TRBD1. There are 14 residues in the CDR3. Germline trimming cut 6 bases from V and 4 bases from J; bases unmatched to any gene: 6. In germline, CDR1 is MNHEY, CDR2 SVGAGI. CDR3 in amino acids: CASRNRGLSTEAFF. The CDR3 DNA reads TGTGCCAGCAGGAACAGGGGGCTGAGCACTGAAGCTTTCTTT.

In this sample, this clone turned up a few times. The chain links TRBV5-1 to TRBJ2-1; 12 bases map to TRBD2. Germline CDR1 reads SGHRS; CDR2 reads YFSETQ. J was trimmed by 7 bases and V by 3 bases; bases with no gene match: 8. There are 16 residues in the CDR3. CDR3 sequence (DNA): TGCGCCAGCAGCTCTCTTCTAGCGGGGGGGCAAAATGAGCAGTTCTTC. Amino acids: CASSSLLAGGQNEQFF.

The V gene is TRBV10-3, the J gene TRBJ1-6, with TRBD1 identical over 10 bases. This CDR3 region has 14 residues. Germline assignment: CDR1 ENHRY and CDR2 SYGVKD. V shed 6 bases, J shed 5 bases, and the junction held 1 base outside the gene matches. The CDR3 reads CAIRDRGNNSPLHF. In DNA, the CDR3 is TGTGCCATCAGGGACAGGGGGAATAATTCACCCCTCCACTTT.

The chain uses TRBV2 and TRBJ1-1, with a possible D match to TRBD1 (5 bases). The germline V gene has CDR1 SNHLY and CDR2 FYNNEI. Between the trimmed V and J ends, which lost 9 bases and 0 bases, there was a span of 8 bases. The CDR3 contains 12 residues. The CDR3 reads CASDRLNTEAFF. The CDR3 coding sequence is TGTGCCAGTGACAGACTGAACACTGAAGCTTTCTTT.

This clone was observed once. V gene TRBV10-3 combines with J gene TRBJ2-7; a weak D match, TRBD1 (6 bases). The CDR3 is 12 amino acids. V dropped 5 bases and J dropped 5 bases, with 10 bases sitting between them. The germline gives CDR1 ENHRY, CDR2 SYGVKD. The CDR3 DNA reads as TGTGCCATCAGTCGACAGGACGACGAGCAGTACTTC. This gives the protein CAISRQDDEQYF.

The genes are TRBV4-3 and TRBJ2-5; D uncertain. Germline V lookup: CDR1 LGHNA, CDR2 YSLEER. V was pared by 4 bases and J by 5 bases, with 11 bases between. The CDR3 runs 13 residues. The CDR3 region has the DNA TGCGCCAGCAGCCCCGGAGTAAAGGAGACCCAGTACTTC. It specifies CASSPGVKETQYF.